Shown below are 5 T cell receptor beta chains from a single sample sequenced in a study of CD8+CD57+ T cells in acquired aplastic anemia. For sequencing, patients were chosen who had shown expansion of CD8+CD57+ cells by flow cytometry. The use of genomic DNA as template underpinned the TCR beta VDJ and CDR3 profiling. MiXCR, run by TCRdb on the reads, gives a single entry per CDR3 protein. Of under 350,000 distinct CDR3 sequences detected, under 60% appear once; the ten largest clones hold approximately 1.2%. Sequenced sample: sorted CD4+, CD8+, or CD8+CD57+ T cells (not recorded which) from PBMCs. Receptors were obtained from a human donor with aplastic anemia.

The chain uses TRBV9 and TRBJ2-7; TRBD2 agrees at 15 bases. The length of the CDR3 is 18 residues. The ends lost 3 bases at V and 0 bases at J; junction bases unmatched: 7. The germline gives CDR1 SGDLS, CDR2 YYNGEE. This CDR3 reads CASSGTSGREQVSYEQYF. CDR3 DNA sequence: TGTGCCAGCAGCGGGACTAGCGGGAGGGAGCAGGTCTCCTACGAGCAGTACTTC.

The rearrangement uses TRBV2 and TRBJ1-6; D remains ambiguous. CDR3 length equals 13 residues. CDR1 and CDR2 (germline): SNHLY, FYNNEI. V was trimmed by 8 bases and J by 0 bases, leaving 5 bases between them. The CDR3, as DNA: TGTGCCAGCCCGGACTCCTATAATTCACCCCTCCACTTT. Translation gives CASPDSYNSPLHF.

There are many counts of this clonotype. The V call is TRBV6-5, the J call TRBJ1-5; no definite D call. The CDR3 extends over 15 amino acids. V lost 6 bases, J lost 5 bases, and 17 bases lay in between. Germline lookup yields CDR1 MNHEY and CDR2 SVGAGI. As DNA, the CDR3 is TGTGCCAGCAGCAGAACCTGGCGAGCCGATCAGCCCCAGCATTTT. Translation gives CASSRTWRADQPQHF.

This chain uses TRBV5-1 with TRBJ2-5; the D gene is possibly TRBD2 (6 bases). The V end was cut by 1 base, the J end by 2 bases, with 12 bases between. This CDR3 has 15 residues. Germline V gene data show CDR1 as SGHRS and CDR2 as YFSETQ. The CDR3 sequence is CASSLTSKKQETQYF. CDR3 nucleotides: TGCGCCAGCAGCTTGACTAGCAAGAAACAAGAGACCCAGTACTTC.

The chain joins TRBV20-1 to TRBJ2-5; 11 nucleotides line up with TRBD2. V was clipped by 3 bases and J by 2 bases; unmatched bases: 5. The CDR3 has 15 amino acids. Germline CDR1 reads DFQATT; CDR2 reads SNEGSKA (reference sequence). Here the CDR3 DNA reads TGCAGTGCTAGTGCAACTAGCGGGAGACAAGAGACCCAGTACTTC. It codes for CSASATSGRQETQYF.